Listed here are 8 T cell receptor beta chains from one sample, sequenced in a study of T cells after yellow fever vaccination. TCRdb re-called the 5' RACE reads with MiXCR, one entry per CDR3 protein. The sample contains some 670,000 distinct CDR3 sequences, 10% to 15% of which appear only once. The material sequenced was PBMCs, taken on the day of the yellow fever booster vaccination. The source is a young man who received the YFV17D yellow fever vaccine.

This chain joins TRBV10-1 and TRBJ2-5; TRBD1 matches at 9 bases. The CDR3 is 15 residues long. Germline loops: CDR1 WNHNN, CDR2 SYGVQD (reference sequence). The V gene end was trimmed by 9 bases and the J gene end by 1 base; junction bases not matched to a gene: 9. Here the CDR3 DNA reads TGCGCCAGAAGTCGGGACAGGGTAGGCCAAGAGACCCAGTACTTC. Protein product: CARSRDRVGQETQYF.

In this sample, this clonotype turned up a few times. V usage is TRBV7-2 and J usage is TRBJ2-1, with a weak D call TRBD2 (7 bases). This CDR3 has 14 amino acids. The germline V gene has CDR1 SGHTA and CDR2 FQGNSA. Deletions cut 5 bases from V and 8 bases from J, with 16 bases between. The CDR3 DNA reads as TGTGCCAGCAGCCGGGCCCAGGGGAGGGATGAGCAGTTCTTC. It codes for CASSRAQGRDEQFF.

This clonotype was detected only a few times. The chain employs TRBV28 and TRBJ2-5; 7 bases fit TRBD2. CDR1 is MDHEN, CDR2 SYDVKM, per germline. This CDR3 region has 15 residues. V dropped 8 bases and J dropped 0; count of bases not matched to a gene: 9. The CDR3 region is CASVGGSSHQETQYF. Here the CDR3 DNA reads TGTGCCAGCGTGGGGGGGAGTTCCCACCAAGAGACCCAGTACTTC. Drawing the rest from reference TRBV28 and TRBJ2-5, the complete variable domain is DVKVTQSSRYLVKRTGEKVFLECVQDMDHENMFWYRQDPGLGLRLIYFSYDVKMKEKGDIPEGYSVSREKKERFSLILESASTNQTSMYLCASVGGSSHQETQYFGPGTRLLVL.

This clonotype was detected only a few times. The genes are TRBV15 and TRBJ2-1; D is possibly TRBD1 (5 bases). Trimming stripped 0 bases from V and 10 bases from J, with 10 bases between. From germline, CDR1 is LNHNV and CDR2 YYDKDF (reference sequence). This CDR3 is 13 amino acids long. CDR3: CATSRDLGREQFF. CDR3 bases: TGTGCCACCAGCAGAGATTTGGGGCGAGAGCAGTTCTTC.

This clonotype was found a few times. CDR3 DNA: TGTGCCATCAGTGAGTATGTGGGGACTGAAGCTTTCTTT. Translation: CAISEYVGTEAFF. The chain employs TRBV10-3 and TRBJ1-1; D not certain. Germline CDR1 reads ENHRY; CDR2 reads SYGVKD. The CDR3 runs 13 residues. The V gene lost 1 base and the J gene lost 5 bases, with 8 bases spanning the gap.

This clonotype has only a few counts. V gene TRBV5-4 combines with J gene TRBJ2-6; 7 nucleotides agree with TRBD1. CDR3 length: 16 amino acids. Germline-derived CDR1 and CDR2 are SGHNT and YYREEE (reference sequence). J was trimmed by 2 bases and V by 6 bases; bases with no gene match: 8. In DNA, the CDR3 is TGTGCCAGCACCGGGGACAGCCACACTGGGGCCAACGTCCTGACTTTC. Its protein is CASTGDSHTGANVLTF.

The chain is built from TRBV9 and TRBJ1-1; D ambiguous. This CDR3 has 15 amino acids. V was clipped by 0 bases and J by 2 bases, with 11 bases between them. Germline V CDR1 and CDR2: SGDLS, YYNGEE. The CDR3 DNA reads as TGTGCCAGCAGCGTAGAAGCGGCACCTAACACTGAAGCTTTCTTT. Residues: CASSVEAAPNTEAFF.

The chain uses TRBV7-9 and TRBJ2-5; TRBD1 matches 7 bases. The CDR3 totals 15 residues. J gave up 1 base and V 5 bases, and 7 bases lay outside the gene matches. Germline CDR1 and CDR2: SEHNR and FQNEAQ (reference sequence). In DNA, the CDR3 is TGTGCCAGCAGCCTACAGGGGATCCGCCAAGAGACCCAGTACTTC. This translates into CASSLQGIRQETQYF.